One and the same sample provided the 2 T cell receptor beta chains below, sequenced in a study of glioma-infiltrating T cells. The iRepertoire nested amplicon-rescue multiplex PCR amplified TCR alpha and beta CDR3s from RNA. One entry per CDR3 protein results from TCRdb running MiXCR on the multiplex PCR reads. This table has about 130,000 distinct CDR3 sequences, 20% to 25% appearing once. The specimen was glioma tissue, nonneoplastic brain tissue, or PBMCs (not recorded which). These receptors were taken from a human donor with low-grade glioma or glioblastoma, undergoing nonglioma brain surgery, or in good health (not recorded which).

This clonotype came up many times. The chain is built from TRBV4-2 and TRBJ2-1; D is unresolved. CDR3 length: 15 amino acids. The V and J ends lost 0 bases and 1 base respectively, with 7 bases between them. Germline loops: CDR1 LGHNA, CDR2 YNFKEQ. The CDR3 DNA follows: TGTGCCAGCAGCCAAGATCAAGTTTCCTACAATGAGCAGTTCTTC. Its protein product is CASSQDQVSYNEQFF.

The chain is built from TRBV29-1 and TRBJ2-1; D not resolved. From germline, CDR1 is SQVTM and CDR2 ANQGSEA. The CDR3 runs 12 residues. Trimming removed 5 bases at V and 7 bases at J, with 12 bases between. CDR3 nucleotides: TGCAGCGTTTTAATCGTTTATAATGAGCAGTTCTTC. Translated, it gives CSVLIVYNEQFF.